This TCR beta chain was recorded in a study of blood T cell repertoires in COVID-19. Study-wide background: Samples representing acute and convalescent COVID-19 were sourced from the United States, Italy and Spain. T cells, B-cell-depleted T cells, or PBMCs provided the cDNA or gDNA that served as material.

As originally analysed: How many nucleated cells were present was estimated from reference gene primer amplification. Generated by immunoSEQ multiplex PCR, the TCRdb table keeps only in-frame clones and is missing some. V and J calls and clone size are those listed in that table; D and trimming were worked out from the DNA. The repertoire consists of 200,000 to 250,000 clones, with 80% to 90% occurring once and the leading ten covering roughly 3%. The sequence derives from a man aged 25-45 years with COVID-19, enrolled during active disease. Input material: peripheral blood.

The CDR3 sequence: CASSDGDRDQPQHF. The CDR3 bases are TGTGCCAGCAGTGATGGGGACAGAGATCAGCCCCAGCATTTT. This chain links TRBV2 with TRBJ1-5; 7 nucleotides agree with TRBD1. The trim removed 3 bases at V and 5 bases at J, leaving 4 bases unmatched. Germline V CDR1 and CDR2: SNHLY, FYNNEI. The CDR3 is made up of 14 amino acids.